The source of this TCR beta chain is a study of Graves' ophthalmopathy and Graves' hyperthyroidism. Study-level points and caveats: Most expanded clonotypes from thyroid (those above 0.001 frequency) were also found in blood. Ophthalmopathy progression was predicted with 55% to 71% sensitivity and roughly 72% specificity.

This clonotype was seen ten or more times. Its antigen is undetermined. CDR3 size: 15 residues. J was trimmed by 4 bases and V by 6 bases; bases with no gene match: 8. RNA transcripts yielded amplified TCR beta CDR3 regions. Following a first-round RT-PCR that used HTBI primers, a second-round multiplex PCR was carried out. MiXCR was run by TCRdb on the multiplex PCR reads, yielding one entry per CDR3 protein. Of 650,000 to 900,000 distinct CDR3 sequences listed, roughly two fifths are singletons. The receptor was derived from an adult man with Graves' ophthalmopathy. The chain couples TRBV12-3 or TRBV12-4 to TRBJ1-1; TRBD1 matches at 10 bases. Material: peripheral blood. CDR3: CASSAGTGELTEAFF. The CDR3 DNA is TGTGCCAGCAGCGCTGGGACAGGGGAACTCACTGAAGCTTTCTTT.